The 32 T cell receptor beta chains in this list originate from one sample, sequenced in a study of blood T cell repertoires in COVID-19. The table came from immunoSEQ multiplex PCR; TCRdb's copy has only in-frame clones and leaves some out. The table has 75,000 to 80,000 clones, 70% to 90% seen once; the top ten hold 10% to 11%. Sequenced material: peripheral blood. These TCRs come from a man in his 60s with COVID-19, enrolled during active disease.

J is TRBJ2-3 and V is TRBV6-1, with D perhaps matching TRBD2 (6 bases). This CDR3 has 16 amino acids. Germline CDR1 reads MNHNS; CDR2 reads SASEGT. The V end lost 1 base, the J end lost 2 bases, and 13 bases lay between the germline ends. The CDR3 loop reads CASSEGGSGFTDTQYF. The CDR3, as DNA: TGTGCCAGCAGTGAAGGGGGTAGCGGATTCACAGATACGCAGTATTTT.

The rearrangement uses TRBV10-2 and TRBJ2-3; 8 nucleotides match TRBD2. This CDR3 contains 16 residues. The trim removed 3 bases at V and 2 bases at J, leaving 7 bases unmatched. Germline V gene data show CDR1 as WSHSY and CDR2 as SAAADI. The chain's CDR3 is CASSEFLLAVTDTQYF. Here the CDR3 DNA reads TGCGCCAGCAGTGAATTCTTACTAGCGGTCACAGATACGCAGTATTTT.

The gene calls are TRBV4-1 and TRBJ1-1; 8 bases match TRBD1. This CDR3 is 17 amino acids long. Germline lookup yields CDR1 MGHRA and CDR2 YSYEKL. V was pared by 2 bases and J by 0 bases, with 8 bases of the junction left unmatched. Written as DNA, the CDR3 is TGCGCCAGCAGCCAAAGTGGGACAGGATTTATGAACACTGAAGCTTTCTTT. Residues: CASSQSGTGFMNTEAFF.

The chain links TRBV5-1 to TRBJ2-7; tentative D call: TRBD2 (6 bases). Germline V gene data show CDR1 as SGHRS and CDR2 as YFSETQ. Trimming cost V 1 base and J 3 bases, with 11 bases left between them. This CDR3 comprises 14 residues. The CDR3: CASSLRGEDYEQYF. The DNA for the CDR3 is TGCGCCAGCAGCTTGCGCGGGGAAGACTACGAGCAGTACTTC.

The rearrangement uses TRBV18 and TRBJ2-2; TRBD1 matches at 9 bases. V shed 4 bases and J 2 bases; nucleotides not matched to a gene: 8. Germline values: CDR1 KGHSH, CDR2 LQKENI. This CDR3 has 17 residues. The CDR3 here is CASSLTGTGTNTGELFF. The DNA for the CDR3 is TGTGCCAGCTCACTTACCGGGACAGGGACCAACACCGGGGAGCTGTTTTTT.

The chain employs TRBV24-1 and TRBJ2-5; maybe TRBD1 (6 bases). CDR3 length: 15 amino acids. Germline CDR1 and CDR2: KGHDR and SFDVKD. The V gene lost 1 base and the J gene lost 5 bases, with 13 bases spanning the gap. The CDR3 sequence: CATSDLKTGRETQYF. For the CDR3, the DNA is TGTGCCACCAGTGATTTAAAGACAGGTCGGGAGACCCAGTACTTC.

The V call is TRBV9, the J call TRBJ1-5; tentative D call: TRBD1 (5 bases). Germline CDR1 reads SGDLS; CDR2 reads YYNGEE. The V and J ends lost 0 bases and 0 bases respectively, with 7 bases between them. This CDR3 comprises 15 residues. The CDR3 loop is CASSVEGLSNQPQHF. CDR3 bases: TGTGCCAGCAGCGTAGAGGGACTTAGCAATCAGCCCCAGCATTTT. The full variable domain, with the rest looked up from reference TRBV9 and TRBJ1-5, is DSGVTQTPKHLITATGQRVTLRCSPRSGDLSVYWYQQSLDQGLQFLIQYYNGEERAKGNILERFSAQQFPDLHSELNLSSLELGDSALYFCASSVEGLSNQPQHFGDGTRLSIL.

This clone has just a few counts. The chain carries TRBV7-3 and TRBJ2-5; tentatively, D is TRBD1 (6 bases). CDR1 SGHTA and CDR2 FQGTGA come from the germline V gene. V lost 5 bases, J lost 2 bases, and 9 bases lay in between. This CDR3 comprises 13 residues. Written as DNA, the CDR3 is TGTGCCAGCAGCGGGGGCACACAAGAGACCCAGTACTTC. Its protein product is CASSGGTQETQYF.

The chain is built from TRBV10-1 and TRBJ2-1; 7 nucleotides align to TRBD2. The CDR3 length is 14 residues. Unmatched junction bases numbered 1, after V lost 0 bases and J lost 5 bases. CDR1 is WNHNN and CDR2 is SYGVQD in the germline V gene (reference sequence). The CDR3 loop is CASSESGGNNEQFF. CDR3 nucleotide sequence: TGCGCCAGCAGTGAGTCGGGGGGGAACAATGAGCAGTTCTTC.

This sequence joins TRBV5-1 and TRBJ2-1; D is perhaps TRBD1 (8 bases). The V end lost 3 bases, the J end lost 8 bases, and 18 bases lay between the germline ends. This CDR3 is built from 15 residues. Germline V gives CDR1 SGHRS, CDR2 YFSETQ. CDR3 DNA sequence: TGCGCCAGCAGCTCAGGGGGCGGGAGACTTGATGAGCAGTTCTTC. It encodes CASSSGGGRLDEQFF.

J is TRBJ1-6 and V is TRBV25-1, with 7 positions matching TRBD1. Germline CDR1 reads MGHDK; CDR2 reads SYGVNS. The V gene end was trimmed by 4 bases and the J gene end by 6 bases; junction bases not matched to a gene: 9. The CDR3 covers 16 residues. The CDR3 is CASSAKQGSSNSPLHF. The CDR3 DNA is TGTGCCAGCAGTGCAAAACAGGGGTCGAGTAATTCACCCCTCCACTTT. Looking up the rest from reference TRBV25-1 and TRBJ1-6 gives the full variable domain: EADIYQTPRYLVIGTGKKITLECSQTMGHDKMYWYQQDPGMELHLIHYSYGVNSTEKGDLSSESTVSRIRTEHFPLTLESARPSHTSQYLCASSAKQGSSNSPLHFGNGTRLTVT.

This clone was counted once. CDR3 sequence reads: CASSFYRGTNEKLFF. The CDR3 DNA reads as TGTGCCAGCAGTTTCTACAGGGGGACTAATGAAAAACTGTTTTTT. The chain joins TRBV28 to TRBJ1-4; 8 positions agree with TRBD1. Trimming at V came to 3 bases and at J to 2 bases, leaving 2 bases not matched to a gene. Germline V CDR1 and CDR2: MDHEN, SYDVKM. The CDR3 totals 15 residues. The whole variable domain, remainder taken from reference TRBV28 and TRBJ1-4, is DVKVTQSSRYLVKRTGEKVFLECVQDMDHENMFWYRQDPGLGLRLIYFSYDVKMKEKGDIPEGYSVSREKKERFSLILESASTNQTSMYLCASSFYRGTNEKLFFGSGTQLSVL.

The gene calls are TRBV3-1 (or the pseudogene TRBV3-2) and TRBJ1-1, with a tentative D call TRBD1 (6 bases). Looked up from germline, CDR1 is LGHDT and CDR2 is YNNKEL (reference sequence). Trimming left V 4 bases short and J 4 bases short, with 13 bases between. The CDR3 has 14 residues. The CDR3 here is CASSLTTGSTEAFF. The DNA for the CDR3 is TGTGCCAGCAGCCTAACTACAGGGTCCACTGAAGCTTTCTTT.

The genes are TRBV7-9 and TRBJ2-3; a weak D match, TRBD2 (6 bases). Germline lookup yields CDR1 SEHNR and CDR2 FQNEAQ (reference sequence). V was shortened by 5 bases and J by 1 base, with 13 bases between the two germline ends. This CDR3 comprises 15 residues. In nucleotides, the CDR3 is TGTGCCAGCAGCCCAGGACTATACGGCACAGATACGCAGTATTTT. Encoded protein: CASSPGLYGTDTQYF.

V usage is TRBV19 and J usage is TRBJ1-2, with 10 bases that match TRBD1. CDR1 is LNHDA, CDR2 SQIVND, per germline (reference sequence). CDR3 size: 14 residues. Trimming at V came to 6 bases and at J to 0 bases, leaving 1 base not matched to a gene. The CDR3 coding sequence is TGTGCCAGTAGGGGACAGGGGACTAACTATGGCTACACCTTC. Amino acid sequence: CASRGQGTNYGYTF. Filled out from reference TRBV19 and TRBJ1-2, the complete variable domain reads DGGITQSPKYLFRKEGQNVTLSCEQNLNHDAMYWYRQDPGQGLRLIYYSQIVNDFQKGDIAEGYSVSREKKESFPLTVTSAQKNPTAFYLCASRGQGTNYGYTFGSGTRLTVV.

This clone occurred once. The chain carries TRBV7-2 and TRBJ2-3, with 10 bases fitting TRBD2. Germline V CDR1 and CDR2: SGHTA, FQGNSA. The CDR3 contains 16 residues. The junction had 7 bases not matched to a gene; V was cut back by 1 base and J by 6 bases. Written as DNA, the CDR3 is TGTGCCAGCAGCTTAGAACCAGCGGGAGGGGTGGATACGCAGTATTTT. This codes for CASSLEPAGGVDTQYF.

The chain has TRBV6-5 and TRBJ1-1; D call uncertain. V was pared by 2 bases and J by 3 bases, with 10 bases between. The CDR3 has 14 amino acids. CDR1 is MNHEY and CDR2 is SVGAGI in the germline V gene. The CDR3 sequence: CASSYQLSDTEAFF. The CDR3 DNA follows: TGTGCCAGCAGTTACCAACTCTCGGACACTGAAGCTTTCTTT.

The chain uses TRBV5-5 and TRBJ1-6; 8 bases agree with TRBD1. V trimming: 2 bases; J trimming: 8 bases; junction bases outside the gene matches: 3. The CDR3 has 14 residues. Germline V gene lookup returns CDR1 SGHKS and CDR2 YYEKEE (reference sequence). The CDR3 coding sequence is TGTGCCAGCAGCTTTGGGACAGGTTATTCACCCCTCCACTTT. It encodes CASSFGTGYSPLHF.

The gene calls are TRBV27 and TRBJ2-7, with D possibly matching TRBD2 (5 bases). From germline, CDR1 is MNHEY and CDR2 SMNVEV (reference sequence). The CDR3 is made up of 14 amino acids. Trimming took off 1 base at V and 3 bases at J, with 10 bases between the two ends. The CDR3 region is CASSLFPGIYEQYF. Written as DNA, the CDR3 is TGTGCCAGCAGTTTATTTCCGGGAATCTACGAGCAGTACTTC.

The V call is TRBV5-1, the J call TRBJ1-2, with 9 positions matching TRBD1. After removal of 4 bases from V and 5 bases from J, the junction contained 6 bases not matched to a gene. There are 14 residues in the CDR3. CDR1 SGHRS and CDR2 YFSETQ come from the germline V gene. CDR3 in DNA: TGCGCCAGCAGCGCGGACAGGGGCCCATATGGCTACACCTTC. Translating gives CASSADRGPYGYTF.

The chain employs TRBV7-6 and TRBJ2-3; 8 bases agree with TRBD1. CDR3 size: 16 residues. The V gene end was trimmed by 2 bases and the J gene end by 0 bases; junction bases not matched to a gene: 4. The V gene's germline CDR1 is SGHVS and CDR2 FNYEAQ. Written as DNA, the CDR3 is TGTGCCAGCAGCTTAAGAGGGACAGGTAGCACAGATACGCAGTATTTT. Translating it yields CASSLRGTGSTDTQYF.

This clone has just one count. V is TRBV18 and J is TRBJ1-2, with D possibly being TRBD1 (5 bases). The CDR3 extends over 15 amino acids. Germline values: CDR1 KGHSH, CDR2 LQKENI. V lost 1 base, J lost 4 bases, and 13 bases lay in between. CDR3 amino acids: CASSPRDQGRYGYTF. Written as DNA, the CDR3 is TGTGCCAGCTCACCACGGGATCAGGGCCGCTATGGCTACACCTTC.

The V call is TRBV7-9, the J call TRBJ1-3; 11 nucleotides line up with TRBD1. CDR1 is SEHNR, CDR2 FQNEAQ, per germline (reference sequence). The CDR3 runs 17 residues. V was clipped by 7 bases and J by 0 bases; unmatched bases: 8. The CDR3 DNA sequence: TGTGCCAGCACCCTTGGACAGGGGGCAGTCTCTGGAAACACCATATATTTT. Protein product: CASTLGQGAVSGNTIYF. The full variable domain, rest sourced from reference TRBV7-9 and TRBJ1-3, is DTGVSQNPRHKITKRGQNVTFRCDPISEHNRLYWYRQTLGQGPEFLTYFQNEAQLEKSRLLSDRFSAERPKGSFSTLEIQRTEQGDSAMYLCASTLGQGAVSGNTIYFGEGSWLTVV.

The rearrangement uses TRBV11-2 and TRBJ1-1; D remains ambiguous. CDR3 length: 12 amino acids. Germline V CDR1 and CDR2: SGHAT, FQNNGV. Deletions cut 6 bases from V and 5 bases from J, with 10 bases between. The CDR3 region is CASRRGQTEAFF. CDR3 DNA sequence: TGTGCCAGCAGGCGAGGGCAGACTGAAGCTTTCTTT.

CDR3 loop: CASSDPGKNSPLHF. The DNA for the CDR3 is TGTGCCAGCAGCGATCCGGGGAAGAATTCACCCCTCCACTTT. The chain carries TRBV9 and TRBJ1-6; D is unresolved. V gave up 3 bases and J gave up 7 bases, with 11 bases separating them. The V gene's germline CDR1 is SGDLS and CDR2 YYNGEE. This CDR3 is 14 amino acids long.

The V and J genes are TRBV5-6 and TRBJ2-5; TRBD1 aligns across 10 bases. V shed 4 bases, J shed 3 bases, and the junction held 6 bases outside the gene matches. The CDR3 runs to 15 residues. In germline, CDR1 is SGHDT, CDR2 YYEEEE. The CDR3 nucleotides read TGTGCCAGCAGCATAGCCGGGACAGGGGAAGAGACCCAGTACTTC. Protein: CASSIAGTGEETQYF.

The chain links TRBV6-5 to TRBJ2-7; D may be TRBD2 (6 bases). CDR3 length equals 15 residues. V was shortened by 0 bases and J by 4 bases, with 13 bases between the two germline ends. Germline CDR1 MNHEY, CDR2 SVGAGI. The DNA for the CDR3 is TGTGCCAGCAGTTACTCGAAGGGCGGGGTATACGAGCAGTACTTC. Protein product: CASSYSKGGVYEQYF.

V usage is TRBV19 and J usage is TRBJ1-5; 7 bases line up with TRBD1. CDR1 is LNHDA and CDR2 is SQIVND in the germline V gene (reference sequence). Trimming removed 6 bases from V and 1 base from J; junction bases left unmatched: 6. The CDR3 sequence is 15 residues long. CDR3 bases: TGTGCCAGTAGAACGACAGGGATGAGCAATCAGCCCCAGCATTTT. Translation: CASRTTGMSNQPQHF.

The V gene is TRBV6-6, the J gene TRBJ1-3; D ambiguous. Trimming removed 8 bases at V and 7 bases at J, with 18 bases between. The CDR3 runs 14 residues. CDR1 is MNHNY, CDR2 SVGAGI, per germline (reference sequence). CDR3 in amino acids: CASLRGEMGNTIYF. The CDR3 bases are TGTGCCAGCCTACGGGGAGAGATGGGGAACACCATATATTTT.

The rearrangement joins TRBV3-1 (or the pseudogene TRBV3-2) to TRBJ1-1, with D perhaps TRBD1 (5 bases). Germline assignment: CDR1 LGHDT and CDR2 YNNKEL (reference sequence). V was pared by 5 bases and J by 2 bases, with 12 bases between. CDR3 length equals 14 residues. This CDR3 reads CASSFRQKNTEAFF. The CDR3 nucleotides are TGTGCCAGCAGCTTCCGACAGAAAAACACTGAAGCTTTCTTT.

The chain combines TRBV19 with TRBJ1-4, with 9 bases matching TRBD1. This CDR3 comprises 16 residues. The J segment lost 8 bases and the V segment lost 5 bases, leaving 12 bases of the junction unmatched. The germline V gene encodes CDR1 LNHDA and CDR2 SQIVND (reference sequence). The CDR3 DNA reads TGTGCCAGTAGTGTCAGGACAGGGGCCCCGGGAGAAAAACTGTTTTTT. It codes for CASSVRTGAPGEKLFF.

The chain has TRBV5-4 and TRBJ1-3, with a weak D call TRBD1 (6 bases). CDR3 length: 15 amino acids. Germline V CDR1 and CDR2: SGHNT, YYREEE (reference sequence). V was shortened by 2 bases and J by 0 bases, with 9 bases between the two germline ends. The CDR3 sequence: CASSLRGTSGNTIYF. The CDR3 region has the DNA TGTGCCAGCAGCTTAAGGGGGACCTCTGGAAACACCATATATTTT. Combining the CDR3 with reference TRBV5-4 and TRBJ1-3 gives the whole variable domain ETGVTQSPTHLIKTRGQQVTLRCSSQSGHNTVSWYQQALGQGPQFIFQYYREEENGRGNFPPRFSGLQFPNYSSELNVNALELDDSALYLCASSLRGTSGNTIYFGEGSWLTVV.